The entry below gives a single T cell receptor (beta chain) sequence along with its context. This record comes from a study of blood T cell repertoires in COVID-19. Study information: Italy, Spain and the United States were the sources of the convalescent and acute COVID-19 samples. The cDNA or gDNA used as material had been derived from T cells, B-cell-depleted T cells, or PBMCs.

The ends lost 0 bases at V and 9 bases at J; junction bases unmatched: 11. This CDR3 contains 15 residues. CDR1 is GTSNPN, CDR2 SVGIG, per germline (reference sequence). In the original analysis: Estimation of nucleated cell counts was performed using reference gene primer amplification. Some clones are missing from TCRdb's copy, which holds only in-frame ones; the method was immunoSEQ multiplex PCR. V and J calls plus clone size are reproduced from that table; the DNA served to infer D and trimming. This table has 300,000 to 400,000 clones, 90% appearing once. While infection was still active, Seattle patients were enrolled and then followed longitudinally.

The V call is TRBV30, the J call TRBJ1-1, with TRBD1 matching over 9 bases. This clonotype was sampled from a woman between 25 and 40 years old with COVID-19, enrolled during active disease. The sequenced sample was peripheral blood. The CDR3 is CAWSVIGKQGAKAFF. In nucleotides, the CDR3 is TGTGCCTGGAGTGTAATTGGGAAACAGGGGGCTAAAGCTTTCTTT. The entire variable domain, with the rest obtained from reference TRBV30 and TRBJ1-1, is as follows: SQTIHQWPATLVQPVGSPLSLECTVEGTSNPNLYWYRQAAGRGLQLLFYSVGIGQISSEVPQNLSASRPQDRQFILSSKKLLLSDSGFYLCAWSVIGKQGAKAFFGQGTRLTVV.